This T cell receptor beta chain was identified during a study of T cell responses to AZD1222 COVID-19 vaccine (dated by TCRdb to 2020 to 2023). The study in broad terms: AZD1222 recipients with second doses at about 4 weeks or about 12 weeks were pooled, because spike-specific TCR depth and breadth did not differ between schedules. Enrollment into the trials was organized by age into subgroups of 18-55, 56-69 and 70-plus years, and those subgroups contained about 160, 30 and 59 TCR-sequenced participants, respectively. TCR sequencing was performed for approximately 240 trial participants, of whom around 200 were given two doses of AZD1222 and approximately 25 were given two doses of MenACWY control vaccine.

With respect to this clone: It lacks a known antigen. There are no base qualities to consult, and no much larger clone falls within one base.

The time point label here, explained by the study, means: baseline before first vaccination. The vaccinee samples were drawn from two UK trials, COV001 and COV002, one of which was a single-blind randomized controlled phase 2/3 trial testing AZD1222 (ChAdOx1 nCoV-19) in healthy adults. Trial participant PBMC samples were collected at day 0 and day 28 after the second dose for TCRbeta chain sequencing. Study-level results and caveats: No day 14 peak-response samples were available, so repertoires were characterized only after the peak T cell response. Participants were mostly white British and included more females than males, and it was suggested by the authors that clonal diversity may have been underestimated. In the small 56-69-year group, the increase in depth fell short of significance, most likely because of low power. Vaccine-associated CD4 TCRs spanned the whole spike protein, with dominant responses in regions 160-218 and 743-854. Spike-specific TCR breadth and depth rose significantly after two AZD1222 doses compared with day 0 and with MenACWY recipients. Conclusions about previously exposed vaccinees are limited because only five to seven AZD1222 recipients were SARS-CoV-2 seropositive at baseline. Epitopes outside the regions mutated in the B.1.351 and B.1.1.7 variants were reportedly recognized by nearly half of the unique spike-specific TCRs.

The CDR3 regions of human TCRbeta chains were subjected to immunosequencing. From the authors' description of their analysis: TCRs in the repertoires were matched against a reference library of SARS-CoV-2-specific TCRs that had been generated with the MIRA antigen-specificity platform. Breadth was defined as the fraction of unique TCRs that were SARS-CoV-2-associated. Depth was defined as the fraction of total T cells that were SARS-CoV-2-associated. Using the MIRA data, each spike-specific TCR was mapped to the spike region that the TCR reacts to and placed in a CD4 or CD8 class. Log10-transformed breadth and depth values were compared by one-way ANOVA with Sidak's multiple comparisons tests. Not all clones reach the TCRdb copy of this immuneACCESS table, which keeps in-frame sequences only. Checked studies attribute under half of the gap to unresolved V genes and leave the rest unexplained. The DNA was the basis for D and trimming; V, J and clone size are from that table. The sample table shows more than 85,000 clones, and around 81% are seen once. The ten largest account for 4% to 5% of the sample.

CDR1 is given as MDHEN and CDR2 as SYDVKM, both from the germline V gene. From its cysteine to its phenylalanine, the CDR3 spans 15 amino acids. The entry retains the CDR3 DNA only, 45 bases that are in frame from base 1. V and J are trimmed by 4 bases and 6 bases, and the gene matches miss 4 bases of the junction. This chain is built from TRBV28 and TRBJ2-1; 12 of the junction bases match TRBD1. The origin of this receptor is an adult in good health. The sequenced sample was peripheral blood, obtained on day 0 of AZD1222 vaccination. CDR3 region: CASSSGTGGFNEQFF. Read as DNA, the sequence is TGTGCCAGCAGTTCCGGGACAGGGGGCTTCAATGAGCAGTTCTTC.